This T cell receptor beta chain stems from a study of blood T cell repertoires in COVID-19. Study background: Acute and convalescent COVID-19 specimens originated in the United States, Italy and Spain. The analysed material was cDNA or gDNA that came from T cells, B-cell-depleted T cells, or PBMCs.

As originally analysed: Researchers report that nucleated cell counts were estimated from reference gene primer amplification. The table came from immunoSEQ multiplex PCR; TCRdb's copy has only in-frame clones and leaves some out. V and J calls and clone size come straight from that table; D and trimming were deduced from the DNA. The profile shows 140,000 or so clones, roughly 83% of them singletons. Sequenced material: peripheral blood. The source of this sequence is a woman in her 70s with COVID-19, enrolled during active disease.

This CDR3 is CASRPNQGVKAEAFF. The CDR3 region has the DNA TGTGCCAGCAGACCAAATCAGGGGGTTAAAGCTGAAGCTTTCTTT. V gene TRBV28 combines with J gene TRBJ1-1, with 7 bases lining up with TRBD1. Germline trimming cut 6 bases from V and 6 bases from J; bases unmatched to any gene: 13. The germline V gene encodes CDR1 MDHEN and CDR2 SYDVKM. The CDR3 contains 15 residues.